This T cell receptor (beta chain) emerged from a study of spatial heterogeneity in lung cancer. On the study more broadly: Sequences of the beta chain were consistently detected in greater numbers than alpha-chain sequences. Findings and caveats of the study: Ubiquitous expanded tumor TCRs were observed in blood more at resection than follow-up.

Time point of the sample: sample taken at primary tumor resection. Donors were roughly 70 untreated early-stage non-small cell lung cancer patients. No cell sorting; template was whole RNA from tumor, lung tissue or PBMC. This clonotype has a count of ten or more. Its antigen is undetermined. TCRdb redid the calling of the 5' RACE reads with MiXCR, one entry per CDR3 protein. The sample lists fewer than 25,000 distinct CDR3 sequences, about 3% occurring once. V lost 7 bases to trimming and J lost 1 base, with 19 bases between them. The CDR3 runs 16 residues. This specimen consisted of PBMCs, obtained at surgery. This chain connects TRBV12-3 or TRBV12-4 to TRBJ2-5; no reliable D call. This TCR came from a female donor with early-stage non-small cell lung cancer. CDR3 bases: TGTGCCAGCAACGCCTACCCTGGGCGAACCCAAGAGACCCAGTACTTC. Translation gives CASNAYPGRTQETQYF.